The rows below give T cell receptor beta chains drawn from one sample of a study of T cells in Graves' hyperthyroidism and ophthalmopathy. TCRdb independently ran MiXCR on the multiplex PCR reads; one entry per CDR3 protein. The sample includes about 520,000 distinct CDR3 sequences, roughly 24% of them seen just once. The specimen sequenced was blood. These TCRs come from a woman aged 25 to 39 with Graves' ophthalmopathy. The CDR3 runs from the conserved cysteine through the conserved F or W. D genes are given only for firm matches. Size tells how often a clone was seen (once, few, many) or the class of an expanded clone, and some rows leave it out.

clone size,J gene,V gene,D gene,CDR3 DNA,CDR3 protein
once,TRBJ2-2,TRBV12-3/TRBV12-4,NA,TGTGCCAGCATTCCGGGACCCCCCACCGGGGAGCTGTTTTTT,CASIPGPPTGELFF
few,TRBJ2-2,TRBV20-1,NA,TGCAGTGCTACGGGGGCCGGGGAGCTGTTTTTT,CSATGAGELFF
NA,TRBJ2-2,TRBV9,NA,TGTGCCAGCAGCGTAGGACTGGGCACCGGGGAGCTGTTTTTT,CASSVGLGTGELFF
NA,TRBJ1-1,TRBV6-1,NA,TGTGCCAGCACCATGACACTGGGCACTGAAGCTTTCTTT,CASTMTLGTEAFF
many,TRBJ1-3,TRBV2,NA,TGTGCCAGCAGGACTAGCTCTGGAAACACCATATATTTT,CASRTSSGNTIYF
many,TRBJ1-1,TRBV20-1,NA,TGCAGTGCTAGGCGGTTCGGGGGGGTGAACACTGAAGCTTTCTTT,CSARRFGGVNTEAFF
many,TRBJ1-3,TRBV27,NA,TGTGCCAGCAGTTCGGACGGAAACACCATATATTTT,CASSSDGNTIYF
many,TRBJ1-2,TRBV12-3/TRBV12-4,NA,TGTGCCAGCAAACCGGGACGCCTAAACTATGGCTACACCTTC,CASKPGRLNYGYTF
many,TRBJ1-2,TRBV7-2,NA,TGTGCCAGCAGCTTAGCGGGGGACAACTATGGCTACACCTTC,CASSLAGDNYGYTF
many,TRBJ1-1,TRBV30,NA,TGTGCCTGGAGGACGGGGGGCGCAGCAAACACTGAAGCTTTCTTT,CAWRTGGAANTEAFF
few,TRBJ2-2,TRBV30,NA,TGTGCCTGGAGTGTAGGCCGCCAAGGGGAGCTGTTTTTT,CAWSVGRQGELFF
NA,TRBJ2-7,TRBV2,NA,TGTGCCAGCAGTGATGGACCGGGTGGGGCTACCTACGAGCAGTACTTC,CASSDGPGGATYEQYF
NA,TRBJ2-7,TRBV14,NA,TGTGCCAGCAGCCAACTTCAGGGGCCCCGCTCCTACGAGCAGTACTTC,CASSQLQGPRSYEQYF
NA,TRBJ2-7,TRBV27,NA,TGTGCCAGCAGGAGAGACAGGACCTCCTACGAGCAGTACTTC,CASRRDRTSYEQYF
many,TRBJ2-5,TRBV6-5,TRBD1,TGTGCCAGCTATCGGGGACAGGAAGAGACCCAGTACTTC,CASYRGQEETQYF
NA,TRBJ2-7,TRBV15,TRBD2,TGTGCCACCAAGAAGTCGGGGGCTAGCGGGGCCCGCGCCTACGAGCAGTACTTC,CATKKSGASGARAYEQYF
many,TRBJ1-5,TRBV4-1,NA,TGCGCCAGCAGCCACCGACAGGATAGCAATCAGCCCCAGCATTTT,CASSHRQDSNQPQHF
many,TRBJ1-5,TRBV30,TRBD1,TGTGCCTGGAGTGCCACCGGGACAGCCTTCTGGGGCAATCAGCCCCAGCATTTT,CAWSATGTAFWGNQPQHF
NA,TRBJ1-1,TRBV12-5,NA,TGTGCTAGTGGTTTGTCGTGGAACACTGAAGCTTTCTTT,CASGLSWNTEAFF
many,TRBJ2-5,TRBV7-3,NA,TGTGCCAGCAGCTTAAACCCCCAGGGGTGGCAAGAGACCCAGTACTTC,CASSLNPQGWQETQYF
many,TRBJ1-1,TRBV29-1,NA,TGCAGCGGGGGATTTATGAACACTGAAGCTTTCTTT,CSGGFMNTEAFF
many,TRBJ1-2,TRBV6-1,NA,TGTGCCAGCAGAGGAGGAACAGACCTATATGGCTACACCTTC,CASRGGTDLYGYTF
many,TRBJ1-1,TRBV5-1,NA,TGCGCCAGCAGCTCGGGAATACAGGTGAACACTGAAGCTTTCTTT,CASSSGIQVNTEAFF
NA,TRBJ1-5,TRBV12-3/TRBV12-4,NA,TGTGCCAGCAGTTCCAGCAGGGTCGGTCAGCCCCAGCATTTT,CASSSSRVGQPQHF
many,TRBJ1-2,TRBV2,NA,TGTGCCAGCAGGGTCACAGAAGACTATGGCTACACCTTC,CASRVTEDYGYTF
NA,TRBJ2-2,TRBV19,NA,TGTGCCGTTCTCGCGTTAAACACCGGGGAGCTGTTTTTT,CAVLALNTGELFF
many,TRBJ1-1,TRBV5-1,NA,TGCGCCAGCAAGGAGGTGGGGGTCACTGAAGCTTTCTTT,CASKEVGVTEAFF
many,TRBJ1-3,TRBV2,NA,TGTGCCAGCAGTGTGTCGAACGGAAACACCATATATTTT,CASSVSNGNTIYF
many,TRBJ1-1,TRBV6-5,NA,TGTGCCAGTCTAAACACTGAAGCTTTCTTT,CASLNTEAFF
few,TRBJ1-2,TRBV11-2,NA,TGTGCCAGCAGGCCGACCGGGGTGGAGTATGGCTACACCTTC,CASRPTGVEYGYTF
NA,TRBJ2-7,TRBV2,TRBD1,TGTGCCAGCAGGCGGACAGGCTGGGTGTTC,CASRRTGWVF
NA,TRBJ2-2,TRBV12-3/TRBV12-4,NA,TGTGCCAGCAGTTTGAGGATGCTGTCGGGCACCGGGGAGCTGTTTTTT,CASSLRMLSGTGELFF
NA,TRBJ1-2,TRBV20-1,NA,TGCAGTGCTAGAGACGAGGGTGGCTACACCTTC,CSARDEGGYTF
NA,TRBJ1-1,TRBV7-9,NA,TGTGCCAGCAGATTAGATGGGTTTTGGCACACTGAAGCTTTCTTT,CASRLDGFWHTEAFF
NA,TRBJ1-2,TRBV25-1,TRBD1,TGTGCCAGCAGTGGACCAGAAGCGACAGGGTACTATGGCTACACCTTC,CASSGPEATGYYGYTF
once,TRBJ2-4,TRBV15,NA,TGTGCCACCAGCAGAGATTTAGGTCGGATAGCCAAAAACATTCAGTACTTC,CATSRDLGRIAKNIQYF
few,TRBJ2-7,TRBV6-1,NA,TGTGCCAGCACGGGGGCAGGGAGAGGGTACGAGCAGTACTTC,CASTGAGRGYEQYF
few,TRBJ2-7,TRBV12-3/TRBV12-4,NA,TGTGCCAGCAGTGGGACTCGTGCCTACGAGCAGTACTTC,CASSGTRAYEQYF
NA,TRBJ2-1,TRBV6-5,TRBD2,TGTGCCAGCGTTTTTCTAGCGGGAGACAATGAGCAGTTCTTC,CASVFLAGDNEQFF
many,TRBJ1-5,TRBV12-3/TRBV12-4,TRBD1,TGTGCCAGCAGTTTCCGGGACAGCAGCAATCAGCCCCAGCATTTT,CASSFRDSSNQPQHF
many,TRBJ2-7,TRBV6-5,NA,TGTGCCAGCAGTTACGGGTCAGGGAACTACGAGCAGTACTTC,CASSYGSGNYEQYF
NA,TRBJ2-7,TRBV28,NA,TGTGCCAGCAGTTTATCCCTGGATCCTTACGAGCAGTACTTC,CASSLSLDPYEQYF
NA,TRBJ2-5,TRBV27,NA,TGTGCCAGCAGTCCCTACAGGTACCAAGAGACCCAGTACTTC,CASSPYRYQETQYF
once,TRBJ2-5,TRBV12-3/TRBV12-4,TRBD1,TGTGCCAGCACCGTATCCCCGGGACAGGTCTCAGAGACCCAGTACTTC,CASTVSPGQVSETQYF
many,TRBJ1-5,TRBV19,NA,TGTGCCAGTAGTATAGATGAGCAGGACCTAATGTCTCAGCCCCAGCATTTT,CASSIDEQDLMSQPQHF
NA,TRBJ2-5,TRBV4-3,NA,TGCGCCAGCAGCCAGGAAAACACAGCCCTGGGAGGGACCCAGTACTTC,CASSQENTALGGTQYF
few,TRBJ1-5,TRBV6-5,NA,TGTGCCAGCAGTTATGGGGAGAATCAGCCCCAGCATTTT,CASSYGENQPQHF
many,TRBJ1-1,TRBV20-1,NA,TGCAGTGCTAGATCATTTGGGGGGGGGCAAGCTTTCTTT,CSARSFGGGQAFF
many,TRBJ2-5,TRBV27,NA,TGTGCCAGCAGTGGTGGGGTCGGAGAGACCCAGTACTTC,CASSGGVGETQYF
many,TRBJ2-5,TRBV7-6,NA,TGTGCCAGCAGCTTAGGGCTTGAGACCCAGTACTTC,CASSLGLETQYF